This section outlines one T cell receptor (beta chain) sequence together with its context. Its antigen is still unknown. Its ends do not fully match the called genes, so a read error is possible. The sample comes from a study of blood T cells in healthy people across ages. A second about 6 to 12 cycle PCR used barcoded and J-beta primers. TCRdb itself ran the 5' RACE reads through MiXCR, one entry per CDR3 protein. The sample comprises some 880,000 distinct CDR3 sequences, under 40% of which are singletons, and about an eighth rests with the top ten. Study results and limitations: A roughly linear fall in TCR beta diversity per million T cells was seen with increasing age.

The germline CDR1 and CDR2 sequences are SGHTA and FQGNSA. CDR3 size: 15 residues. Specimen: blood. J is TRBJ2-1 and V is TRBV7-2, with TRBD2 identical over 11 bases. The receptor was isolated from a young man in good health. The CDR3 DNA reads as TGTGCCAGCAGCACTAGCGGGGGAATCTACGATGAGCAGTTCTTC. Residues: CASSTSGGIYDEQFF.